These 31 T cell receptor beta chains share one sample of origin, sequenced in a study of blood T cell repertoires in COVID-19. TCRdb's table, derived via immunoSEQ multiplex PCR, lists solely in-frame clones and lacks some. The sample lists 200,000 to 250,000 clones, 86% seen once, with roughly 2% in the top ten. Sequenced: PBMCs or T cells enriched from blood (not recorded which). Every receptor here comes from a woman aged 45-59 years who had recovered from COVID-19.

This clone was observed once. The chain has TRBV11-2 and TRBJ1-2; D perhaps matches TRBD1 (6 bases). V lost 5 bases to trimming and J lost 3 bases, with 13 bases between them. CDR3 length: 14 amino acids. CDR1 is SGHAT, CDR2 FQNNGV, per germline. CDR3 region: CASSQGSRYYGYTF. Here the CDR3 DNA reads TGTGCCAGCAGCCAGGGGAGTCGGTACTATGGCTACACCTTC.

This clone has only one observation. The J gene is TRBJ2-1, the V gene TRBV29-1; possible D gene TRBD2, 6 bases. Looked up from germline, CDR1 is SQVTM and CDR2 is ANQGSEA. The CDR3 consists of 12 residues. Trimming removed 2 bases from V and 8 bases from J, with 10 bases in between. CDR3: CSVERELDEQFF. CDR3 DNA sequence: TGCAGCGTTGAACGGGAGTTGGATGAGCAGTTCTTC.

This chain uses TRBV3-1 (or the pseudogene TRBV3-2) with TRBJ1-3; 7 nucleotides agree with TRBD1. The germline V gene has CDR1 LGHDT and CDR2 YNNKEL (reference sequence). The CDR3 spans 14 residues. J lost 0 bases, V lost 4 bases, and 0 bases had no gene match. CDR3 coding DNA: TGTGCCAGCAGCCCAGGGGGCTCTGGAAACACCATATATTTT. This gives the protein CASSPGGSGNTIYF.

The CDR3 loop reads CAGMSVGHRNEQFF. Here the CDR3 DNA reads TGTGCCGGGATGAGTGTTGGGCACAGGAATGAGCAGTTCTTC. The V and J genes are TRBV2 and TRBJ2-1, with D perhaps TRBD1 (5 bases). The germline V and J ends were trimmed by 11 bases and 7 bases, with 21 bases remaining between them. The germline V gene has CDR1 SNHLY and CDR2 FYNNEI. The CDR3 length is 14 residues.

The CDR3 sequence is CASSLQGLGEQYF. For the CDR3, the DNA is TGTGCCAGCAGCTTGCAGGGTCTGGGCGAGCAGTACTTC. The rearrangement links TRBV7-2 to TRBJ2-7, with D possibly being TRBD1 (5 bases). Looked up from germline, CDR1 is SGHTA and CDR2 is FQGNSA. This CDR3 is built from 13 residues. The V gene lost 3 bases and the J gene lost 6 bases, with 12 bases spanning the gap.

V usage is TRBV7-9 and J usage is TRBJ1-3; D is unclear. The CDR3 loop spans 15 amino acids. V was clipped by 5 bases and J by 0 bases, with 11 bases between them. Germline lookup yields CDR1 SEHNR and CDR2 FQNEAQ (reference sequence). CDR3 protein: CASSLRLASGNTIYF. In DNA, the CDR3 is TGTGCCAGCAGCCTCCGTTTAGCCTCTGGAAACACCATATATTTT.

V and J are TRBV15 and TRBJ2-3; TRBD2 is a possible D gene (5 bases). Between the trimmed V and J ends, which lost 0 bases and 5 bases, there was a span of 21 bases. Looked up from germline, CDR1 is LNHNV and CDR2 is YYDKDF (reference sequence). The CDR3 extends over 18 amino acids. The CDR3 here is CATSRDRLRLATRDTQYF. The DNA of the CDR3 is TGTGCCACCAGCAGAGATAGGTTACGGCTAGCAACCCGAGATACGCAGTATTTT.

For the CDR3, the DNA is TGTGCCAGCAGCCACGATGGAGCGGGAGGGCAAAACAATGAGCAGTTCTTC. Translating gives CASSHDGAGGQNNEQFF. The chain recombines TRBV7-3 with TRBJ2-1; 10 bases match TRBD2. Germline CDR1 SGHTA, CDR2 FQGTGA. With 5 bases clipped from V and 5 bases from J, the junction kept 12 bases outside the gene matches. This CDR3 spans 17 amino acids.

This chain links TRBV28 with TRBJ2-7, with D perhaps TRBD1 (5 bases). This CDR3 has 16 residues. V lost 2 bases and J 4 bases, leaving 18 bases between the germline ends. Germline V gene lookup returns CDR1 MDHEN and CDR2 SYDVKM. The CDR3 loop reads CASSLAATVNRYEQYF. The CDR3 bases are TGTGCCAGCAGTTTAGCCGCGACAGTAAACAGGTACGAGCAGTACTTC. Full variable domain (remainder filled in from reference TRBV28 and TRBJ2-7): DVKVTQSSRYLVKRTGEKVFLECVQDMDHENMFWYRQDPGLGLRLIYFSYDVKMKEKGDIPEGYSVSREKKERFSLILESASTNQTSMYLCASSLAATVNRYEQYFGPGTRLTVT.

The gene calls are TRBV28 and TRBJ2-1; 8 bases match TRBD2. This CDR3 comprises 16 residues. With 3 bases clipped from V and 1 base from J, the junction kept 5 bases outside the gene matches. The V gene's germline CDR1 is MDHEN and CDR2 SYDVKM. DNA for the CDR3: TGTGCCAGCAGTTTGGCAGCGGGGGTTTCCTACAATGAGCAGTTCTTC. The encoded protein is CASSLAAGVSYNEQFF.

J is TRBJ2-7 and V is TRBV9, with TRBD2 identical over 9 bases. CDR1 SGDLS and CDR2 YYNGEE come from the germline V gene. V was clipped by 3 bases and J by 4 bases; unmatched bases: 11. The CDR3 runs 16 residues. The DNA of the CDR3 is TGTGCCAGCAGCGCTGGGGGGGGACTAGCAGAGTACGAGCAGTACTTC. It yields the protein CASSAGGGLAEYEQYF. The whole variable domain, filled in from reference TRBV9 and TRBJ2-7, reads DSGVTQTPKHLITATGQRVTLRCSPRSGDLSVYWYQQSLDQGLQFLIQYYNGEERAKGNILERFSAQQFPDLHSELNLSSLELGDSALYFCASSAGGGLAEYEQYFGPGTRLTVT.

The rearrangement links TRBV18 to TRBJ1-2; perhaps TRBD1 as D (5 bases). The CDR3 has 13 amino acids. Germline CDR1 and CDR2: KGHSH and LQKENI. V was clipped by 4 bases and J by 6 bases, with 12 bases between them. This CDR3 reads CASSQPGGDGYTF. In DNA, the CDR3 is TGTGCCAGCTCACAGCCGGGGGGGGATGGCTACACCTTC.

This clone was found once. Distinct nucleotide sequences in the sample also encode this CDR3. The chain combines TRBV2 with TRBJ1-6; the D gene is possibly TRBD1 (6 bases). V shed 6 bases and J shed 6 bases, with 15 bases lying between them. The CDR3 is made up of 15 amino acids. Germline V gene lookup returns CDR1 SNHLY and CDR2 FYNNEI. The CDR3, as DNA: TGTGCCAGCAGGATACAGGGCGTAGGTAATTCACCCCTCCACTTT. Translated, it gives CASRIQGVGNSPLHF.

CDR3 coding DNA: TGTGCCAGCAGCGGTACCAGGGGACAGCCCCAGCATTTT. Its protein product is CASSGTRGQPQHF. The rearrangement joins TRBV7-9 to TRBJ1-5; maybe TRBD1 (6 bases). V lost 5 bases and J lost 7, with 12 bases in between. CDR1 is SEHNR, CDR2 FQNEAQ, per germline (reference sequence). The CDR3 covers 13 residues.

The V gene is TRBV4-3, the J gene TRBJ2-7, with D possibly being TRBD2 (5 bases). The CDR3 consists of 15 residues. V was pared by 3 bases and J by 0 bases, with 12 bases between. Germline-derived CDR1 and CDR2 are LGHNA and YSLEER. CDR3 DNA sequence: TGCGCCAGCAGCCACCGGGCAGAGGGCTCCTACGAGCAGTACTTC. Its translation: CASSHRAEGSYEQYF.

This chain links TRBV19 with TRBJ1-1; D unresolved. The length of the CDR3 is 13 residues. Germline assignment: CDR1 LNHDA and CDR2 SQIVND (reference sequence). V lost 8 bases, J lost 0 bases, and 10 bases lay in between. This CDR3 reads CASLEGLNTEAFF. The CDR3, as DNA: TGTGCCAGTCTGGAGGGCTTGAACACTGAAGCTTTCTTT.

The rearrangement uses TRBV7-6 and TRBJ1-6; D is unclear. Trimming removed 7 bases from V and 5 bases from J, with 9 bases in between. The germline V gene has CDR1 SGHVS and CDR2 FNYEAQ. The CDR3 sequence is 13 residues long. CDR3 nucleotide sequence: TGTGCCAGCACCCCCCGGGATAATTCACCCCTCCACTTT. This translates into CASTPRDNSPLHF.

The V and J genes are TRBV5-1 and TRBJ2-7; 7 positions agree with TRBD1. Germline values: CDR1 SGHRS, CDR2 YFSETQ. This CDR3 comprises 14 residues. Losses at the gene ends were 3 bases for V and 6 bases for J; bases not matched to a gene: 9. The CDR3 here is CASSSGTVITEQYF. For the CDR3, the DNA is TGCGCCAGCAGCTCCGGGACAGTAATAACCGAGCAGTACTTC.

The table lists this clone with a few counts. The J gene is TRBJ1-2, the V gene TRBV7-6; D is uncertain. The CDR3 is 17 amino acids. Germline V lookup: CDR1 SGHVS, CDR2 FNYEAQ. With 0 bases removed from V and 1 base from J, the gap between germline ends came to 15 bases. The CDR3 loop reads CASSLAPIGGYNYGYTF. Written as DNA, the CDR3 is TGTGCCAGCAGCTTAGCCCCTATAGGCGGTTATAACTATGGCTACACCTTC.

The chain couples TRBV13 to TRBJ1-2; tentative D call: TRBD1 (6 bases). This CDR3 comprises 15 residues. V dropped 1 base and J dropped 0 bases, with 9 bases sitting between them. Germline CDR1 PRHDT, CDR2 FYEKMQ (reference sequence). The CDR3 coding sequence is TGTGCCAGCAGCTTAGACAGGGCCCCTAACTATGGCTACACCTTC. The encoded protein is CASSLDRAPNYGYTF.

The rearrangement joins TRBV28 to TRBJ1-2; D is perhaps TRBD1 (5 bases). Trimming stripped 4 bases from V and 7 bases from J, with 28 bases between. The V gene's germline CDR1 is MDHEN and CDR2 SYDVKM. CDR3 length equals 18 residues. This chain's CDR3 is CASSSQGGGDQAPFGYTF. CDR3 coding DNA: TGTGCCAGCAGTTCGCAAGGAGGAGGGGATCAAGCACCCTTTGGCTACACCTTC.

The chain has TRBV5-4 and TRBJ1-2; 9 bases are shared with TRBD1. CDR1 and CDR2 from the germline V gene are SGHNT and YYREEE (reference sequence). Trimming at V came to 0 bases and at J to 4 bases, leaving 4 bases not matched to a gene. This CDR3 region has 15 residues. The CDR3 sequence: CASSLALDRGYGYTF. The CDR3 DNA is TGTGCCAGCAGCTTGGCTTTGGACAGGGGCTATGGCTACACCTTC.

This clone occurred once. The CDR3: CATSLTGATDTQYF. The CDR3 DNA is TGTGCCACCAGCTTGACAGGGGCGACAGATACGCAGTATTTT. J is TRBJ2-3 and V is TRBV24-1, with 8 bases aligning to TRBD1. Germline loops: CDR1 KGHDR, CDR2 SFDVKD. This CDR3 is built from 14 residues. V dropped 7 bases and J dropped 3; count of bases not matched to a gene: 5.

The chain joins TRBV4-3 to TRBJ1-3, with D perhaps matching TRBD1 (5 bases). V gave up 2 bases and J gave up 2 bases, with 19 bases separating them. Germline V gene data show CDR1 as LGHNA and CDR2 as YSLEER. The CDR3 extends over 18 amino acids. The CDR3 bases are TGCGCCAGCAGCCAAAACACGGGAGTTGGGGGGACTGGAAACACCATATATTTT. The encoded protein is CASSQNTGVGGTGNTIYF.

This clone was counted once. One junction end disagrees with the germline gene, perhaps due to a read error. The chain combines TRBV7-2 with TRBJ2-1, with D possibly matching TRBD1 (5 bases). CDR1 and CDR2 (germline): SGHTA, FQGNSA. This CDR3 is built from 13 residues. CDR3 DNA: TGTGCCAGCAGCATAGCAACCCTAAGGGGGCAGTTCTTC. It codes for CASSIATLRGQFF.

The chain uses TRBV7-3 and TRBJ2-3, with 7 nucleotides matching TRBD2. With V trimmed by 3 bases and J by 6 bases, 6 bases remained unmatched. The CDR3 has 14 residues. CDR1 and CDR2 (germline): SGHTA, FQGTGA. The CDR3 nucleotides read TGTGCCAGCAGCTTGGGCGGGAGTCGGGATACGCAGTATTTT. This sequence encodes CASSLGGSRDTQYF.

The chain recombines TRBV4-2 with TRBJ2-7; TRBD1 matches at 9 bases. The CDR3 has 16 amino acids. Germline V gives CDR1 LGHNA, CDR2 YNFKEQ. Unmatched junction bases numbered 8, after V lost 1 base and J lost 4 bases. The CDR3 bases are TGTGCCAGCAGCCAAGGCGACCGGGACAGGGTATACGAGCAGTACTTC. Protein product: CASSQGDRDRVYEQYF.

The V and J genes are TRBV19 and TRBJ1-5; a possible D gene is TRBD1 (6 bases). The germline V gene encodes CDR1 LNHDA and CDR2 SQIVND (reference sequence). The germline V and J ends were trimmed by 7 bases and 2 bases, with 18 bases remaining between them. The CDR3 runs to 16 residues. CDR3 in DNA: TGTGCCAGTACCCTAGGGGGTTTGCGAGGCAATCAGCCCCAGCATTTT. Encoded protein: CASTLGGLRGNQPQHF.

The V and J genes are TRBV6-2 or TRBV6-3 and TRBJ1-1, with D unclear. Germline V lookup: CDR1 MNHEY, CDR2 SVGEGT. V was shortened by 5 bases and J by 7 bases, with 14 bases between the two germline ends. CDR3 length: 13 amino acids. The CDR3 DNA follows: TGTGCCAGCAGTCTCATTTTACTCTTTGAAGCTTTCTTT. This encodes CASSLILLFEAFF.

The chain has TRBV10-2 and TRBJ1-4; 11 nucleotides agree with TRBD1. Looked up from germline, CDR1 is WSHSY and CDR2 is SAAADI. This CDR3 has 19 residues. After removal of 1 base from V and 8 bases from J, the junction contained 15 bases not matched to a gene. The CDR3 nucleotides are TGCGCCAGCAGTGAGTTTCCGTCGGACAGGGGGCCATCACAGGAAAAACTGTTTTTT. Amino acids: CASSEFPSDRGPSQEKLFF.

The chain couples TRBV10-3 to TRBJ2-1, with 7 nucleotides matching TRBD2. The CDR3 consists of 16 residues. The V segment lost 8 bases and the J segment 2 bases; nucleotides outside the gene matches: 12. CDR1 and CDR2 (germline): ENHRY, SYGVKD. In DNA form, the CDR3 reads TGTGCCATCGGGTCTTCTAGCGGAGGAACCTACAATGAGCAGTTCTTC. It specifies CAIGSSSGGTYNEQFF.